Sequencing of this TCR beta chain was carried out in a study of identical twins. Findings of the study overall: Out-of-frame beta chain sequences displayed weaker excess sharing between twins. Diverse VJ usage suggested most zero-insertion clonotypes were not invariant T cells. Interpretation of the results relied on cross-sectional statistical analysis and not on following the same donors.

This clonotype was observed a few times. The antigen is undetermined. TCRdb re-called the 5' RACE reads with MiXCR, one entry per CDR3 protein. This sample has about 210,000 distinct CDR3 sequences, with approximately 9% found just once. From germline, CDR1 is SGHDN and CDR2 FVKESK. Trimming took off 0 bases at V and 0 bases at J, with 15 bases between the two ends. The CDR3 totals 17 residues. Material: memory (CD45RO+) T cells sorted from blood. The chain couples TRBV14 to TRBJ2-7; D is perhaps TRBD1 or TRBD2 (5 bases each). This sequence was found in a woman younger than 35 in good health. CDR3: CASSQDRGEVGSYEQYF. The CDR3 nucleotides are TGTGCCAGCAGCCAAGATAGAGGGGAAGTAGGCTCCTACGAGCAGTACTTC.